This T cell receptor (beta chain) was observed in a study of T cell responses to AZD1222 COVID-19 vaccine. On the study more broadly: Second doses that came at about 4 or about 12 weeks were put together.

The data were produced by immunoSEQ multiplex PCR, yet TCRdb's version contains in-frame clones alone and is incomplete. Of roughly 120,000 clones listed, about nine tenths are singletons. With 4 bases removed from V and 7 bases from J, the gap between germline ends came to 16 bases. This CDR3 is 15 amino acids long. Germline V CDR1 and CDR2: SEHNR, FQNEAQ (reference sequence). The source material was peripheral blood, sampled on day 0 of AZD1222 vaccination. The rearrangement links TRBV7-9 to TRBJ2-2; D perhaps matches TRBD2 (5 bases). This receptor was taken from an adult in good health. In nucleotides, the CDR3 is TGTGCCAGCAGCTCGCCGGCGGGTGCGAGCGGGGAGCTGTTTTTT. Translating gives CASSSPAGASGELFF. Drawing the rest from reference TRBV7-9 and TRBJ2-2, the complete variable domain is DTGVSQNPRHKITKRGQNVTFRCDPISEHNRLYWYRQTLGQGPEFLTYFQNEAQLEKSRLLSDRFSAERPKGSFSTLEIQRTEQGDSAMYLCASSSPAGASGELFFGEGSRLTVL.